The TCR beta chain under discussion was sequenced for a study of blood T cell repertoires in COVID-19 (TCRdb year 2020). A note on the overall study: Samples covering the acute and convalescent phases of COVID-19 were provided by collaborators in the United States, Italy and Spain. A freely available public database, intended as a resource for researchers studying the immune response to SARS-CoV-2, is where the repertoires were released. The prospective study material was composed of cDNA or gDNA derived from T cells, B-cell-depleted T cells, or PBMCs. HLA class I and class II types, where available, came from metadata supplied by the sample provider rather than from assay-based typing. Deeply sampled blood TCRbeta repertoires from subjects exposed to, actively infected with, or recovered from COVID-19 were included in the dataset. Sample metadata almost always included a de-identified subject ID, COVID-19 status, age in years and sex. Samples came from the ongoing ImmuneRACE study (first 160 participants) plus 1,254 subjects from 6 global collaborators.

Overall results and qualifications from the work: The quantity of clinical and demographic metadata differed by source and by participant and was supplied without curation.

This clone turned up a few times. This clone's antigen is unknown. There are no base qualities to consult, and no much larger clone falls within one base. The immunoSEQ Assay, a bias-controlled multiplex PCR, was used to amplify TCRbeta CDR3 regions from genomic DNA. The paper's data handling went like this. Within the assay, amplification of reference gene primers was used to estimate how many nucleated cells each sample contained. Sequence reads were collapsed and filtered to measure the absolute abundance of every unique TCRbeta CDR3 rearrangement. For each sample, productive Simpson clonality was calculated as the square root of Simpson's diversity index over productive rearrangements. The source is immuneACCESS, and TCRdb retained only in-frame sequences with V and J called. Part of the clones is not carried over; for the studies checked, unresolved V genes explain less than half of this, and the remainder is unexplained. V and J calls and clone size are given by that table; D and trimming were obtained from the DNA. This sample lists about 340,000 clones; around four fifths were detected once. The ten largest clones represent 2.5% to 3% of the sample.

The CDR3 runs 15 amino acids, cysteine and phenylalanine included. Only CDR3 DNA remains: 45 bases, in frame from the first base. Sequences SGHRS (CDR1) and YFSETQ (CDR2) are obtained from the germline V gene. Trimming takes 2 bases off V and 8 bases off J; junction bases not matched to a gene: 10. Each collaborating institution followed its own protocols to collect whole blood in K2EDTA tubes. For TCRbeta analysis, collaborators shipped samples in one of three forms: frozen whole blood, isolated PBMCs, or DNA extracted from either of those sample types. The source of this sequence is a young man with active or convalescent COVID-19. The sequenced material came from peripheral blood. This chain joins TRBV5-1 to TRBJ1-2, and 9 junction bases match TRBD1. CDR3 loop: CASSFLGQGVEGYTF. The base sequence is TGCGCCAGCAGCTTTCTGGGACAGGGAGTGGAGGGCTACACCTTC. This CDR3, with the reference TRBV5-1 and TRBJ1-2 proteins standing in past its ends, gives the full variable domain KAGVTQTPRYLIKTRGQQVTLSCSPISGHRSVSWYQQTPGQGLQFLFEYFSETQRNKGNFPGRFSGRQFSNSRSEMNVSTLELGDSALYLCASSFLGQGVEGYTFGSGTRLTVV.